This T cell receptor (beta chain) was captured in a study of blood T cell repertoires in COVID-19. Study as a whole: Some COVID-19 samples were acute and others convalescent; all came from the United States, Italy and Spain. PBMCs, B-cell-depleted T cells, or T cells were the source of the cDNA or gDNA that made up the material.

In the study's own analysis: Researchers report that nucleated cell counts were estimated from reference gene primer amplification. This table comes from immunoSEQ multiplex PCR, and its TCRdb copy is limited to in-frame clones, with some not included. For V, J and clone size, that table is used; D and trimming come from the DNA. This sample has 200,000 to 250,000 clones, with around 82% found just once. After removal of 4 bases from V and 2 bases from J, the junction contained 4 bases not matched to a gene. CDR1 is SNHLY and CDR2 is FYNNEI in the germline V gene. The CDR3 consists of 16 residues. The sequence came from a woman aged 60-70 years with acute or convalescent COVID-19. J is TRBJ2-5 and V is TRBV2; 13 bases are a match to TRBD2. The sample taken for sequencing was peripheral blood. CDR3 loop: CASSVGLAGAQETQYF. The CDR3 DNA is TGTGCCAGCAGTGTAGGACTAGCGGGGGCACAAGAGACCCAGTACTTC.